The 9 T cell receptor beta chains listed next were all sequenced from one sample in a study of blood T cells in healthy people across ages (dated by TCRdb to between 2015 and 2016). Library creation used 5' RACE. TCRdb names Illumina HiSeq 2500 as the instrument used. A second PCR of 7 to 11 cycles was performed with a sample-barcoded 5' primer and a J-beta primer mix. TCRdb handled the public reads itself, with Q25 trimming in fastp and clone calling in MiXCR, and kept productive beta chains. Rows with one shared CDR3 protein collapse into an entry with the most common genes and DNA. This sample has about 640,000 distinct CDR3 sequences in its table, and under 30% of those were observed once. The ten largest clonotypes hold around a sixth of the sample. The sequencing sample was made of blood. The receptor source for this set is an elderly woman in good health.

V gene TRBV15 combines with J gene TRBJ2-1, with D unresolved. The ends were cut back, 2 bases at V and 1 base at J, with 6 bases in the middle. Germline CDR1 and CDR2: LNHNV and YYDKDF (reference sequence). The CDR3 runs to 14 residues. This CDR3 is CATSRPVSYNEQFF. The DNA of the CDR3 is TGTGCCACCAGCAGACCTGTTTCCTACAATGAGCAGTTCTTC.

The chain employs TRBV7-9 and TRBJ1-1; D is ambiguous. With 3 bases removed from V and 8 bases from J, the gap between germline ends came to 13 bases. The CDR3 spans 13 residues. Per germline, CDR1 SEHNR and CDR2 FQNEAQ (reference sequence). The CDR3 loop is CASSLANGVEAFF. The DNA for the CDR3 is TGTGCCAGCAGCTTGGCAAATGGGGTCGAAGCTTTCTTT.

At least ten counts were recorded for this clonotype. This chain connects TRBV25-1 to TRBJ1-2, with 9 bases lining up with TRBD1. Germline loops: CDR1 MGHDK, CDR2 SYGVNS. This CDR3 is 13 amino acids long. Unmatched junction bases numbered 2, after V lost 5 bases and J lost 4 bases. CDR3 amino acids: CASSTTGGYGYTF. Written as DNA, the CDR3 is TGTGCCAGCAGTACGACAGGGGGCTATGGCTACACCTTC.

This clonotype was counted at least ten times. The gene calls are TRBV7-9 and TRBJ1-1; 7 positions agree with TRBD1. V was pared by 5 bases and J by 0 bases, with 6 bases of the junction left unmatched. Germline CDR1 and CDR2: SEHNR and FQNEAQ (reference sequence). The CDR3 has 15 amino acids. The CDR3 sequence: CASSLRQGVNTEAFF. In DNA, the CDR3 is TGTGCCAGCAGCCTCAGACAGGGTGTGAACACTGAAGCTTTCTTT.

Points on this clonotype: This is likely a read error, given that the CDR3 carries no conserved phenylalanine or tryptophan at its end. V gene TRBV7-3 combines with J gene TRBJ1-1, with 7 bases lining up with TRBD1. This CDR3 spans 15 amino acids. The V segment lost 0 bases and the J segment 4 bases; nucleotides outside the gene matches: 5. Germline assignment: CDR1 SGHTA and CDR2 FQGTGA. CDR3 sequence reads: CASSLTSQGGTEAFL. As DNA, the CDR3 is TGTGCCAGCAGCTTAACCTCCCAGGGGGGCACTGAAGCTTTCTTG.

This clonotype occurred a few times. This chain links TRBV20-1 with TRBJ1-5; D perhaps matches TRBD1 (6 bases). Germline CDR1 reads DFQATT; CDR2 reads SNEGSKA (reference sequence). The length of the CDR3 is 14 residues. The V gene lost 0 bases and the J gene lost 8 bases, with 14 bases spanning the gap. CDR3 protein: CSARDRGIIKPQHF. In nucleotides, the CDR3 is TGCAGTGCTAGAGATAGGGGGATAATCAAGCCCCAGCATTTT.

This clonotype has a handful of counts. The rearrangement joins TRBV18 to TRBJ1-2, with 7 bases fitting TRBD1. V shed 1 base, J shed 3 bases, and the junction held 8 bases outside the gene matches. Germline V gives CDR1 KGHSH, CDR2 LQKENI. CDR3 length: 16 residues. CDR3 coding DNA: TGTGCCAGCTCACCACTGGGGGCCAGGGGGGACTATGGCTACACCTTC. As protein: CASSPLGARGDYGYTF.

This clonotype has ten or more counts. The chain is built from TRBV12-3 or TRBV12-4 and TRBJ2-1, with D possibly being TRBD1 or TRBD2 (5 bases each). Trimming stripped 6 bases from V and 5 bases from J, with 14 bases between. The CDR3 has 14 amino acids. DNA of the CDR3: TGTGCCAGCAGGGGGGATCGGCTCAACAATGAGCAGTTCTTC. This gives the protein CASRGDRLNNEQFF.

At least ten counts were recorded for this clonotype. The CDR3 coding sequence is TGTGCCACCAGTGATGGGAGGCGGACGACCAATGAGCAGTTCTTC. Protein sequence: CATSDGRRTTNEQFF. The genes are TRBV24-1 and TRBJ2-1, with D perhaps matching TRBD2 (6 bases). The V gene's germline CDR1 is KGHDR and CDR2 SFDVKD. The CDR3 is 15 residues long. The V end was cut by 3 bases, the J end by 6 bases, with 14 bases between.